The 18 T cell receptor beta chains reported below all come from one sample, sequenced in a study of T cells in Graves' hyperthyroidism and ophthalmopathy. Authors of the study amplified TCR beta CDR3 regions from RNA transcripts. First-round RT-PCR targeting the TCR CDR3 was performed with the HTBI primer set. TCRdb redid the calling of the multiplex PCR reads with MiXCR, one entry per CDR3 protein. The sample records around 300,000 distinct CDR3 sequences, approximately 14% being singletons. Sequenced sample: blood. These receptors were collected from a woman aged 40 to 50 with Graves' hyperthyroidism.

This clonotype was counted at least ten times. V gene TRBV20-1 combines with J gene TRBJ1-4, with a tentative D call TRBD1 (6 bases). The germline V gene encodes CDR1 DFQATT and CDR2 SNEGSKA (reference sequence). The length of the CDR3 is 13 residues. V was clipped by 6 bases and J by 8 bases, with 16 bases between them. Written as DNA, the CDR3 is TGCAGTGCCTTGGGACAAATTGCGGAAAAACTGTTTTTT. Its translation: CSALGQIAEKLFF.

This clonotype showed up many times. This chain links TRBV12-3 or TRBV12-4 with TRBJ2-5; D is perhaps TRBD1 (5 bases). This CDR3 has 15 amino acids. V was trimmed by 6 bases and J by 4 bases, leaving 18 bases between them. The CDR3 DNA reads TGTGCCAGCAGGCCAAGGGGTGGACCCGGAGAGACCCAGTACTTC. As protein: CASRPRGGPGETQYF.

As regards this clonotype: Being one base from a much bigger clone, this may be a read error. This chain joins TRBV6-1 and TRBJ2-7; TRBD2 aligns across 13 bases. Germline trimming cut 3 bases from V and 6 bases from J; bases unmatched to any gene: 8. The CDR3 spans 16 residues. Germline CDR1 MNHNS, CDR2 SASEGT. The CDR3 spells CASSEGGTSGISEQYF. In DNA, the CDR3 is TGTGCCAGCAGTGAGGGAGGGACTAGCGGGATTTCCGAGCAGTACTTC.

The table lists this clonotype with many counts. The chain joins TRBV2 to TRBJ2-5; the D is unclear. The length of the CDR3 is 11 residues. The V gene's germline CDR1 is SNHLY and CDR2 FYNNEI. Trimming pared 6 bases from V and 5 bases from J, leaving 7 bases between. CDR3 in amino acids: CASRMGETQYF. CDR3 DNA sequence: TGTGCCAGCAGGATGGGGGAGACCCAGTACTTC.

This clonotype turned up a few times. The chain uses TRBV18 and TRBJ2-7; D perhaps matches TRBD2 (5 bases). The ends were cut back, 1 base at V and 0 bases at J, with 13 bases in the middle. The CDR3 is 16 amino acids. CDR1 is KGHSH and CDR2 is LQKENI in the germline V gene. The CDR3 sequence: CASSPRGGRSSYEQYF. Here the CDR3 DNA reads TGTGCCAGCTCACCACGAGGAGGACGAAGCTCCTACGAGCAGTACTTC.

The sample holds many counts of this clonotype. The rearrangement joins TRBV2 to TRBJ2-2, with a weak D call TRBD1 (5 bases). CDR1 SNHLY and CDR2 FYNNEI come from the germline V gene. V gave up 8 bases and J gave up 0 bases, with 10 bases separating them. The CDR3 is made up of 14 amino acids. The CDR3 sequence: CASWRTTNTGELFF. The CDR3 DNA reads as TGTGCCAGCTGGCGGACAACGAACACCGGGGAGCTGTTTTTT.

The chain employs TRBV30 and TRBJ2-1, with D possibly TRBD1 on 6 matching bases. Germline loops: CDR1 GTSNPN, CDR2 SVGIG (reference sequence). CDR3 size: 14 residues. V gave up 2 bases and J gave up 15 bases, with 23 bases separating them. The CDR3 is CAWSTGTTRGSRFF. For the CDR3, the DNA is TGTGCCTGGAGTACCGGGACAACGAGGGGGAGCCGGTTCTTC.

The table lists this clonotype with many counts. The chain links TRBV24-1 to TRBJ1-5; 7 nucleotides line up with TRBD1. Germline CDR1 reads KGHDR; CDR2 reads SFDVKD. V gave up 4 bases and J gave up 7 bases; unmatched junction bases: 3. CDR3 size: 13 residues. The CDR3 loop reads CATSDLQGQPQHF. CDR3 DNA sequence: TGTGCCACCAGTGACCTACAGGGGCAGCCCCAGCATTTT.

The rearrangement links TRBV28 to TRBJ1-1; the match to TRBD1 covers 9 bases. Trimming took 6 bases from V and 5 from J; bases not matched to a gene: 7. The germline CDR1 and CDR2 sequences are MDHEN and SYDVKM. There are 14 residues in the CDR3. CDR3 in amino acids: CASSSGTGSTEAFF. Here the CDR3 DNA reads TGTGCCAGCAGCTCCGGGACAGGGAGTACTGAAGCTTTCTTT.

Many counts were recorded for this clonotype. J is TRBJ2-7 and V is TRBV29-1, with 7 positions matching TRBD2. Germline V gives CDR1 SQVTM, CDR2 ANQGSEA. After removal of 4 bases from V and 7 bases from J, the junction contained 10 bases not matched to a gene. CDR3 length: 13 residues. CDR3 sequence: CSVGSSARGEQYF. The DNA of the CDR3 is TGCAGCGTTGGGTCCAGCGCGCGGGGGGAGCAGTACTTC.

This chain links TRBV20-1 with TRBJ2-3, with D unclear. This CDR3 has 14 amino acids. Germline V lookup: CDR1 DFQATT, CDR2 SNEGSKA (reference sequence). Trimming cost V 2 bases and J 0 bases, with 9 bases left between them. CDR3 sequence reads: CSARSVVSTDTQYF. The CDR3 region has the DNA TGCAGTGCTAGAAGCGTGGTGAGCACAGATACGCAGTATTTT.

This clonotype was seen many times. V and J are TRBV5-1 and TRBJ1-1, with a possible D match to TRBD1 (6 bases). The germline V and J ends were trimmed by 4 bases and 4 bases, with 11 bases remaining between them. This CDR3 spans 13 amino acids. The germline V gene has CDR1 SGHRS and CDR2 YFSETQ. CDR3 DNA sequence: TGCGCCAGCAGCGCAGACAGGTCCACTGAAGCTTTCTTT. It codes for CASSADRSTEAFF.

This clonotype was seen at least ten times. This chain connects TRBV7-2 to TRBJ2-5; possible D gene TRBD1, 6 bases. This CDR3 comprises 15 residues. With 4 bases removed from V and 5 bases from J, the gap between germline ends came to 17 bases. Germline loops: CDR1 SGHTA, CDR2 FQGNSA. CDR3 loop: CASSSTGSSRETQYF. The CDR3 coding sequence is TGTGCCAGCAGCTCAACAGGGAGCTCCAGGGAGACCCAGTACTTC.

This clonotype was observed at least ten times. This sequence joins TRBV7-2 and TRBJ1-5; D is unresolved. The V gene lost 5 bases and the J gene lost 5 bases, with 13 bases spanning the gap. The length of the CDR3 is 14 residues. The germline V gene has CDR1 SGHTA and CDR2 FQGNSA. The CDR3 DNA follows: TGTGCCAGCAGCCCAGATCGGGGTCATCAGCCCCAGCATTTT. Amino acids: CASSPDRGHQPQHF.

This clonotype appeared many times. The J gene is TRBJ1-1, the V gene TRBV7-9, with D perhaps TRBD1 (5 bases). Trimming stripped 5 bases from V and 7 bases from J, with 11 bases between. The germline CDR1 and CDR2 sequences are SEHNR and FQNEAQ (reference sequence). The CDR3 sequence is 12 residues long. Here the CDR3 DNA reads TGTGCCAGCAGCCAATTCGACAGTGAAGCTTTCTTT. Translating gives CASSQFDSEAFF.

This clonotype came up many times. The genes are TRBV10-3 and TRBJ2-3, with 10 bases matching TRBD2. This CDR3 has 16 residues. Per germline, CDR1 ENHRY and CDR2 SYGVKD. The V segment lost 4 bases and the J segment 2 bases; nucleotides outside the gene matches: 6. CDR3 nucleotide sequence: TGTGCCATCAGTGCCATAGCGGGAGGCAACACAGATACGCAGTATTTT. Protein sequence: CAISAIAGGNTDTQYF.

The chain uses TRBV3-1 and TRBJ1-4; TRBD1 matches at 7 bases. With V trimmed by 2 bases and J by 2 bases, 5 bases remained unmatched. From germline, CDR1 is LGHDT and CDR2 YNNKEL (reference sequence). The length of the CDR3 is 16 residues. CDR3 bases: TGTGCCAGCAGCCAATTCCCACAGGGGACTAATGAAAAACTGTTTTTT. This codes for CASSQFPQGTNEKLFF.

The chain employs TRBV18 and TRBJ1-5, with 8 bases identical to TRBD1. The CDR3 extends over 15 amino acids. CDR1 KGHSH and CDR2 LQKENI come from the germline V gene. Unmatched junction bases numbered 5, after V lost 2 bases and J lost 5 bases. DNA of the CDR3: TGTGCCAGCTCACCAGTTGGACAGGGAGATCAGCCCCAGCATTTT. As protein: CASSPVGQGDQPQHF.